This T cell receptor beta chain was sequenced in a study of T cells after yellow fever vaccination. Across the whole study: Low-cell-number fractions were prepared with SMART-Seq v4 Ultra Low Input.

This clonotype was detected only a few times. TCRdb called the 5' RACE reads again in MiXCR, with one record for every CDR3 protein. This repertoire shows 300,000 or so distinct CDR3 sequences, roughly 8.7% found once; its top ten account for 3% to 4%. Unmatched junction bases numbered 4, after V lost 2 bases and J lost 6 bases. The CDR3 totals 14 residues. The V gene's germline CDR1 is SGHTA and CDR2 FQGTGA. The source of this sequence is a man between 18 and 29 years old who received the YFV17D yellow fever vaccine. The rearrangement links TRBV7-3 to TRBJ1-2, with 9 bases identical to TRBD1. Sequenced material: CD4+ T cells sorted from PBMCs, taken 5 days after the yellow fever booster vaccination. The CDR3 here is CASSLGTGTNGYTF. For the CDR3, the DNA is TGTGCCAGCAGCTTAGGGACAGGGACCAATGGCTACACCTTC. Looking up the rest from reference TRBV7-3 and TRBJ1-2 gives the full variable domain: GAGVSQTPSNKVTEKGKYVELRCDPISGHTALYWYRQSLGQGPEFLIYFQGTGAADDSGLPNDRFFAVRPEGSVSTLKIQRTERGDSAVYLCASSLGTGTNGYTFGSGTRLTVV.